The TCR delta chain described here comes from a study of gamma-delta T cells after stem cell transplantation listed by TCRdb under 2016. The library was produced with RT-PCR. The instrument was an Illumina MiSeq. With CATT, TCRdb called clones again from the public reads; duplicate DNA rows were later joined. Within this sample are thousands of delta-chain clones, with approximately 3% of them counted one time only. Together, the top ten hold about 40% of the sample. CDR1 and CDR2 are drawn from the germline V gene: GEAIGNYY, EKD. From V the trimming removes 0 bases and from J it removes 10 bases, while the gene matches leave 21 bases of the junction unaccounted for. Taken from cysteine to phenylalanine, the CDR3 has 18 residues. The entry retains the CDR3 DNA only, 54 bases that are in frame from base 1. By how much of the sample it makes up, this clone is large (0.1 to 1%). The antigen it binds to is not known. Per-base qualities were not stored, and no clone one base away is much larger. The identical CDR3 is also encoded by other nucleotide sequences in the sample.

Material: gamma-delta T cells. Recombination linked TRDV2 to TRDJ1; TRDD3 matches 8 bases in the middle. The clonotype was recovered from a human donor. It is not recorded whose cells these are; they may come from a transplant donor. The CDR3 reads as follows: CACDTVGRVGDPRRGLIF. The sequenced DNA: TGTGCCTGTGACACCGTTGGCAGGGTGGGGGATCCCCGGAGAGGACTCATCTTT.